This T cell receptor beta chain originates from a study of prognosis after radiotherapy for stage I lung cancer. Starting from genomic DNA, TCR beta CDR3 was amplified through two-round multiplex PCR. With primers specific to each TRBV and TRBJ gene, the first-round PCR was performed. TCRdb reanalysed the multiplex PCR reads using MiXCR and keeps one entry per CDR3 protein. The sample has about 59,000 distinct CDR3 sequences; 26% are singletons. This clonotype has a count of ten or more. With 8 bases clipped from V and 7 bases from J, the junction kept 15 bases outside the gene matches. Germline loops: CDR1 DFQATT, CDR2 SNEGSKA (reference sequence). The CDR3 length is 15 residues.

This clonotype was sampled from a donor over 45 with non-small cell lung cancer. V gene TRBV20-1 combines with J gene TRBJ1-2, with 11 bases that match TRBD1. Material: PBMCs, obtained before or after stereotactic body radiation therapy (not recorded which). CDR3 sequence: CSLPVPGQGGGGYTF. Written as DNA, the CDR3 is TGCAGTCTCCCCGTCCCGGGACAGGGGGGTGGTGGCTACACCTTC.